A single sample gave rise to the 10 T cell receptor beta chains below, sequenced in a study of blood T cell repertoires in COVID-19 (dated by TCRdb to between 2020 and 2021). The library was obtained by the immunoSEQ multiplex PCR assay. TCRdb stores this immuneACCESS table with in-frame sequences only. Part of the clones is absent; in the studies checked, under half of the shortfall reflects unresolved V genes, and no reason is known for the rest. The sample table lists about 110,000 clones, 80% to 85% of them with a count of one. The biggest ten clones account for approximately 7.9% of the sample. The sample consisted of peripheral blood. Receptors originate from a man between 65 and 79 years old with acute or convalescent COVID-19.

The V call is TRBV6-6, the J call TRBJ2-7; TRBD1 aligns across 7 bases. Germline trimming cut 2 bases from V and 0 bases from J; bases unmatched to any gene: 4. The germline V gene encodes CDR1 MNHNY and CDR2 SVGAGI (reference sequence). CDR3 length equals 15 residues. DNA for the CDR3: TGTGCCAGCAGTTACAGACAGGGTAGCTCCTACGAGCAGTACTTC. Amino acids: CASSYRQGSSYEQYF.

This clone was counted a few times. The CDR3 region has the DNA TGTGCCAGCAGTTTATTTGGGCAGTCCGGCTACACCTTC. This sequence encodes CASSLFGQSGYTF. The chain employs TRBV28 and TRBJ1-2; D is uncertain. This CDR3 contains 13 residues. V gave up 1 base and J gave up 8 bases, with 11 bases separating them. Germline CDR1 reads MDHEN; CDR2 reads SYDVKM.

The rearrangement joins TRBV28 to TRBJ2-7, with TRBD2 matching over 7 bases. The CDR3 runs 16 residues. Germline CDR1 is MDHEN and CDR2 is SYDVKM. Trimming removed 5 bases from V and 3 bases from J; junction bases left unmatched: 13. This chain's CDR3 is CASSLSPGRGGYEQYF. DNA for the CDR3: TGTGCCAGCAGTCTCTCCCCGGGGAGGGGAGGCTACGAGCAGTACTTC.

The V and J genes are TRBV9 and TRBJ1-3; unclear D gene. CDR3 size: 16 residues. In germline, CDR1 is SGDLS, CDR2 YYNGEE. V shed 2 bases and J shed 2 bases, with 14 bases lying between them. CDR3: CASSVTLGGTGNTIYF. For the CDR3, the DNA is TGTGCCAGCAGCGTGACCCTCGGAGGGACTGGAAACACCATATATTTT.

V gene TRBV15 combines with J gene TRBJ2-3, with a possible D match to TRBD1 (6 bases). This CDR3 has 17 residues. Germline loops: CDR1 LNHNV, CDR2 YYDKDF (reference sequence). The ends were cut back, 3 bases at V and 5 bases at J, with 21 bases in the middle. CDR3: CATSRDGTYRLGDTQYF. In DNA, the CDR3 is TGTGCCACCAGCAGGGATGGGACATATAGACTTGGAGATACGCAGTATTTT.

V usage is TRBV2 and J usage is TRBJ2-3; a weak D match, TRBD2 (6 bases). This CDR3 spans 14 amino acids. The germline V gene encodes CDR1 SNHLY and CDR2 FYNNEI. V was trimmed by 4 bases and J by 6 bases, leaving 14 bases between them. The CDR3: CASSVAGYSDTQYF. The CDR3 DNA reads TGTGCCAGCAGTGTTGCGGGATATAGCGATACGCAGTATTTT.

The chain combines TRBV19 with TRBJ2-7, with 9 bases identical to TRBD1. The CDR3 extends over 14 amino acids. Germline CDR1 LNHDA, CDR2 SQIVND (reference sequence). V gave up 10 bases and J gave up 4 bases; unmatched junction bases: 11. The CDR3 spells CATRDRAFGYEQYF. DNA of the CDR3: TGTGCCACCAGGGACAGGGCTTTTGGATACGAGCAGTACTTC.

The V call is TRBV5-4, the J call TRBJ2-7; 9 bases align to TRBD1. After removal of 4 bases from V and 0 bases from J, the junction contained 11 bases not matched to a gene. Germline lookup yields CDR1 SGHNT and CDR2 YYREEE (reference sequence). The CDR3 length is 17 residues. This CDR3 reads CASSLAQGTGNSYEQYF. The CDR3 DNA sequence: TGTGCCAGCAGCCTAGCTCAGGGGACAGGGAACTCCTACGAGCAGTACTTC.

The chain recombines TRBV5-1 with TRBJ2-5; 7 bases map to TRBD1. CDR3 length equals 14 residues. The V and J ends lost 6 bases and 3 bases, in that order; junction bases with no gene match: 8. Germline CDR1 reads SGHRS; CDR2 reads YFSETQ. Here the CDR3 DNA reads TGCGCCAGCACCAAGACAGGGCCGGAAGAGACCCAGTACTTC. This encodes CASTKTGPEETQYF.

This chain links TRBV5-4 with TRBJ1-4; the match to TRBD1 covers 11 bases. J was trimmed by 4 bases and V by 4 bases; bases with no gene match: 6. The CDR3 totals 16 residues. Per the germline V gene, CDR1 is SGHNT and CDR2 is YYREEE (reference sequence). CDR3 in amino acids: CASSRGTGGNNEKLFF. DNA for the CDR3: TGTGCCAGCAGCCGCGGGACAGGGGGAAATAATGAAAAACTGTTTTTT.